This section outlines one T cell receptor (beta chain) sequence together with its context. The junction shows a germline mismatch at one end, possibly a read error. TCRdb passed the RACE reads through MiXCR, listing each CDR3 protein once. The table lists fewer than 60,000 distinct CDR3 sequences, about a tenth of them singletons. Noted time point: patch test 1, 2 weeks after DPC sensitization. The treatment denotes: therapeutic diphenylcyclopropenone sensitization with weekly scalp DPC. In every case, blood was obtained before the patch test was applied. The data are from a study of human T cells and chemical hapten exposure. The germline V gene encodes CDR1 MDHEN and CDR2 SYDVKM. The CDR3 spans 12 residues.

The receptor was isolated from a woman aged 45-65 years with alopecia areata. Some clones in this sample may be carry-over from other donors' samples. The sample in question was whole blood, obtained in connection with sensitization to the hapten diphenylcyclopropenone (DPC). The rearrangement uses TRBV28 and TRBJ1-2, with 8 bases matching TRBD1. CDR3 protein: CASRGRNYGYTF. The CDR3 nucleotides read TGTGCTAGCAGGGGGCGGAATTATGGCTACACCTTC.